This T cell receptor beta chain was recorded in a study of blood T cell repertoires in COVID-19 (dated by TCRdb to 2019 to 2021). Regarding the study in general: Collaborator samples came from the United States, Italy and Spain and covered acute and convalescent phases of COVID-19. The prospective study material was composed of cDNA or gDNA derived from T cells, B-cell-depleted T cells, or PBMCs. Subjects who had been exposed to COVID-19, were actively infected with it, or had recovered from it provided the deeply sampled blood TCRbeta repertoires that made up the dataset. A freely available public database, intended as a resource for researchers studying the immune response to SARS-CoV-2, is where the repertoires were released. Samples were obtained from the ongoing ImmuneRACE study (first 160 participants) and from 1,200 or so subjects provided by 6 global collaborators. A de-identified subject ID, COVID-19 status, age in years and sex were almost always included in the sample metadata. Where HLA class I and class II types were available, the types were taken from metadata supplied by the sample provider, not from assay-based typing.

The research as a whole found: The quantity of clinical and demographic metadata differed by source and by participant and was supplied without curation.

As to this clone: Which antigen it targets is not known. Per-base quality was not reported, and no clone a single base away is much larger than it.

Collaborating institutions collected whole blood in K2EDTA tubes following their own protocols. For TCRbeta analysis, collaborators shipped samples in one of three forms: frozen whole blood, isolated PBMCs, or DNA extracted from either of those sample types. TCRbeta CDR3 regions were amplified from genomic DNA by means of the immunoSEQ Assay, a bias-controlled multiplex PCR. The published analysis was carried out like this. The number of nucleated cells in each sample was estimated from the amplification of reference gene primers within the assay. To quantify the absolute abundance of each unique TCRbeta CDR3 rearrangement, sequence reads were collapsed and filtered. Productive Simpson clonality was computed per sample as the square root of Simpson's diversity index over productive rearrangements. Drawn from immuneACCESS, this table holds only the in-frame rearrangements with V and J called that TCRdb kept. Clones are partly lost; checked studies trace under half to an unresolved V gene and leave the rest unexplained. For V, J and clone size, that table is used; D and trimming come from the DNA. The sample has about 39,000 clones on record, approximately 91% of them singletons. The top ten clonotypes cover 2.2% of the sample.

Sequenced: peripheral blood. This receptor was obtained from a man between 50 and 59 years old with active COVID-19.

The CDR3 is CASSHPRTVYSGNTIYF. The nucleotide sequence is TGCGCCAGCAGCCATCCCCGGACAGTATACTCTGGAAACACCATATATTTT. The rearranged chain carries TRBV4-1 and TRBJ1-3; TRBD1 is possibly the D segment (6 matching bases). V is pared back by 3 bases and J by 0 bases, with 15 bases lying between the germline termini. CDR3 length: 17 amino acids, cysteine to phenylalanine. Only CDR3 DNA remains: 51 bases, in frame from the first base. The CDR1 and CDR2 encoded by the germline V gene are MGHRA and YSYEKL.